These 3 T cell receptor beta chains share one sample of origin, sequenced in a study of T cell changes during pregnancy in multiple sclerosis (dated by TCRdb to between 2018 and 2021). The library relied on the immunoSEQ multiplex PCR assay. The source is immuneACCESS, and TCRdb retained only in-frame sequences with V and J called. Part of the clones is not carried over; for the studies checked, unresolved V genes explain less than half of this, and the remainder is unexplained. The sample contains around 40,000 clones, around nine tenths of them found a single time. Roughly 0.78% of the sample goes to the ten largest clones. Here the sequenced sample was CD4+ T cells from peripheral blood mononuclear cells, taken after pregnancy. Source of these receptors: a female donor in good health, enrolled as a control in a pregnancy study.

The rearrangement joins TRBV6-4 to TRBJ2-3; 8 nucleotides align to TRBD2. J lost 3 bases, V lost 3 bases, and 5 bases had no gene match. Germline loops: CDR1 MRHNA, CDR2 SNTAGT. The CDR3 extends over 15 amino acids. In DNA form, the CDR3 reads TGTGCCAGCAGTGATGGAGCGGGAGATACAGATACGCAGTATTTT. It codes for CASSDGAGDTDTQYF.

This chain links TRBV21-1 with TRBJ1-1; the listed D gene, TRBD1, was not tested against the DNA. TRBV21-1 is classified as a pseudogene. The CDR3 has 15 amino acids. The CDR3 reads CASSKDGGPDTEAFF. CDR3 bases: TGTGCCAGCAGCAAAGATGGGGGCCCCGACACTGAAGCTTTCTTT.

The chain links TRBV6-5 to TRBJ2-5; possible D gene TRBD1, 6 bases. Trimming shortened V by 6 bases and J by 4 bases, and 18 bases separated the two germline ends. CDR3 length: 15 residues. Looked up from germline, CDR1 is MNHEY and CDR2 is SVGAGI. The CDR3 sequence: CASRSTGIGGETQYF. The CDR3 nucleotides read TGTGCCAGCAGAAGTACAGGGATTGGTGGAGAGACCCAGTACTTC.